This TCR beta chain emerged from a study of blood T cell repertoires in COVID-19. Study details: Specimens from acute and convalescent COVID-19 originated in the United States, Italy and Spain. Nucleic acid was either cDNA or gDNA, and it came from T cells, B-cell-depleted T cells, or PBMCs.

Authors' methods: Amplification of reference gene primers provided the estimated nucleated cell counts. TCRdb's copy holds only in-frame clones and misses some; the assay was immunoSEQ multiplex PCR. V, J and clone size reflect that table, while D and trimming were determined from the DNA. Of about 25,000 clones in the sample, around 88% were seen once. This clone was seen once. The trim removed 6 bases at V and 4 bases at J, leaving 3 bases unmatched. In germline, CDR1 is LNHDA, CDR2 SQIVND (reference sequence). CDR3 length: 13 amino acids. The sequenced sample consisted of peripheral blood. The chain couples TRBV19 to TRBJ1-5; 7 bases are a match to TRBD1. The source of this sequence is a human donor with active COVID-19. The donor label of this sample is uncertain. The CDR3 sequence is CASRQGRNQPQHF. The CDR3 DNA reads TGTGCCAGTAGACAGGGGCGGAATCAGCCCCAGCATTTT.